One T cell receptor beta chain is described in this entry. This sample was taken from a study of technical replicates of blood from four donors. Profiling relied on immunoSEQ multiplex PCR, and the TCRdb table lists in-frame clones only, not all of them. The table shows under 80,000 clones, with more than 90% occurring only once. The germline CDR1 and CDR2 sequences are SQVTM and ANQGSEA. The CDR3 runs 14 residues. V lost 8 bases and J lost 8; bases outside the gene matches: 9. Specimen: T cells isolated from PBMCs. The sequence derives from a human donor in good health. Some clones in this sample may be carry-over from other donors' samples. The chain carries TRBV29-1 and TRBJ2-3; 14 bases agree with TRBD2. The CDR3 sequence: CSSGLAGEFGTQYF. Written as DNA, the CDR3 is TGCAGCTCGGGACTAGCGGGAGAGTTTGGTACGCAGTATTTT.